Shown below are 7 T cell receptor beta chains from a single sample sequenced in a study of shared clonotypes between healthy human individuals. The method was immunoSEQ multiplex PCR; TCRdb's version includes in-frame clones alone and lacks a portion of them. The sample has 850,000 to 1,200,000 clones, about 74% seen once. The sample consisted of memory CD4+ T cells sorted from blood. Subset noted: CD45RA-negative fraction. The receptors derive from a man younger than 35 in good health.

This chain uses TRBV23-1 with TRBJ1-5; D is ambiguous. TRBV23-1 falls under the ORF class, with uncertain function. The germline V and J ends were trimmed by 5 bases and 7 bases, with 6 bases remaining between them. This CDR3 contains 11 residues. CDR3 DNA: TGCGCCAGCAGTGCCGGACAGCCCCAGCATTTT. Its protein product is CASSAGQPQHF.

The genes are TRBV5-6 and TRBJ1-1; D is undetermined. CDR3 size: 14 residues. Trimming stripped 0 bases from V and 1 base from J, with 7 bases between. Germline values: CDR1 SGHDT, CDR2 YYEEEE. In nucleotides, the CDR3 is TGTGCCAGCAGCTTGGGGTCGGCGAACACTGAAGCTTTCTTT. As protein: CASSLGSANTEAFF.

The rearrangement joins TRBV18 to TRBJ1-3; no firm D call. Trimming took off 3 bases at V and 0 bases at J, with 12 bases between the two ends. Looked up from germline, CDR1 is KGHSH and CDR2 is LQKENI. This CDR3 has 16 residues. In nucleotides, the CDR3 is TGTGCCAGCTCACCCCGACTGTCTAGCTCTGGAAACACCATATATTTT. It specifies CASSPRLSSSGNTIYF. Together with reference TRBV18 and TRBJ1-3, the CDR3 gives the full variable domain: NAGVMQNPRHLVRRRGQEARLRCSPMKGHSHVYWYRQLPEEGLKFMVYLQKENIIDESGMPKERFSAEFPKEGPSILRIQQVVRGDSAAYFCASSPRLSSSGNTIYFGEGSWLTVV.

The CDR3 spells CASSSVGQAGNTIYF. DNA of the CDR3: TGTGCCAGCAGCTCCGTTGGACAGGCTGGAAACACCATATATTTT. V is TRBV5-4 and J is TRBJ1-3; 7 positions match TRBD1. This CDR3 region has 15 residues. Germline CDR1 and CDR2: SGHNT and YYREEE (reference sequence). The V gene end was trimmed by 3 bases and the J gene end by 2 bases; junction bases not matched to a gene: 5.

The chain combines TRBV19 with TRBJ1-1; TRBD1 matches at 9 bases. The germline CDR1 and CDR2 sequences are LNHDA and SQIVND (reference sequence). There are 15 residues in the CDR3. With 5 bases clipped from V and 2 bases from J, the junction kept 6 bases outside the gene matches. CDR3 DNA sequence: TGTGCCAGTAGTGATCAGACAGGGGGAAACACTGAAGCTTTCTTT. It codes for CASSDQTGGNTEAFF.

The chain carries TRBV11-3 and TRBJ2-1, with D unclear. The germline V gene has CDR1 SGHNT and CDR2 YENEEA. V lost 2 bases and J lost 6, with 8 bases in between. The CDR3 runs to 13 residues. For the CDR3, the DNA is TGTGCCAGCAGCTTACCAGGCGGCAATGAGCAGTTCTTC. Translation: CASSLPGGNEQFF.

The rearrangement uses TRBV5-1 and TRBJ2-3; 11 positions agree with TRBD2. V gave up 4 bases and J gave up 2 bases; unmatched junction bases: 9. The CDR3 consists of 17 residues. CDR1 is SGHRS and CDR2 is YFSETQ in the germline V gene. The CDR3 reads CASSTRTSGGLTDTQYF. The CDR3 nucleotides are TGCGCCAGCAGCACGAGAACTAGCGGGGGCCTCACAGATACGCAGTATTTT.